A selection of T cell receptor beta chains follows, all from one sample in a study of blood T cells in healthy people across ages. TCRdb ran MiXCR on the 5' RACE reads and lists one entry per CDR3 protein. The repertoire has approximately 1,000,000 distinct CDR3 sequences, roughly two fifths of them found once; the top ten carry 13%. The sequenced material came from blood. The receptors derive from a man younger than 30 in good health. Both conserved end residues are part of each CDR3. A D gene is named only where the DNA matches it firmly. Size tells how often a clone was seen (once, few, many) or the class of an expanded clone, and some rows leave it out.

D: -; V: TRBV7-6; J: TRBJ2-2; size: few; CDR3: CASSLTHTGELFF; DNA: TGTGCCAGCAGCTTGACCCACACCGGGGAGCTGTTTTTT
D: -; V: TRBV9; J: TRBJ1-2; size: once; CDR3: CASSAGDKGGNYGYTF; DNA: TGTGCCAGCAGCGCAGGGGATAAAGGGGGAAACTATGGCTACACCTTC
D: -; V: TRBV5-1; J: TRBJ2-1; size: -; CDR3: CASSYSTRGGINYNEQFF; DNA: TGCGCCAGCAGCTACTCCACGAGGGGGGGCATTAACTACAATGAGCAGTTCTTC
D: -; V: TRBV2; J: TRBJ2-3; size: few; CDR3: CASSVAGADLYF; DNA: TGTGCCAGCAGTGTGGCAGGCGCGGATCTGTATTTT
D: -; V: TRBV6-1; J: TRBJ1-5; size: -; CDR3: CASSEMDYSNQPQHF; DNA: TGTGCCAGCAGTGAGATGGATTATAGCAATCAGCCCCAGCATTTT
D: TRBD2; V: TRBV20-1; J: TRBJ2-7; size: -; CDR3: CSARDTSGELYEQYF; DNA: TGCAGTGCTAGAGACACTAGCGGGGAGTTATACGAGCAGTACTTC
D: TRBD1; V: TRBV20-1; J: TRBJ1-6; size: few; CDR3: CSATGTGGSPLHF; DNA: TGCAGTGCAACCGGGACAGGGGGATCACCCCTCCACTTT
D: -; V: TRBV12-3/TRBV12-4; J: TRBJ1-2; size: -; CDR3: CASSPQRVRGYTF; DNA: TGTGCCAGCAGTCCCCAGCGGGTTCGCGGCTACACCTTC
D: TRBD1; V: TRBV7-8; J: TRBJ2-7; size: many; CDR3: CASTPRGRYNEQYF; DNA: TGTGCCAGCACCCCAAGGGGGCGGTACAATGAGCAGTACTTC
D: -; V: TRBV5-1; J: TRBJ2-4; size: -; CDR3: CASSQGGLQNIQYF; DNA: TGCGCCAGCAGCCAGGGAGGCCTTCAAAACATTCAGTACTTC
D: -; V: TRBV7-6; J: TRBJ1-6; size: -; CDR3: CASSLGGARDSPLHF; DNA: TGTGCCAGCAGCTTAGGGGGGGCGCGGGATTCACCCCTCCACTTT
D: TRBD2; V: TRBV5-5; J: TRBJ2-1; size: -; CDR3: CASIKSSGVDNEQFF; DNA: TGTGCCAGCATCAAGAGTAGCGGGGTCGACAATGAGCAGTTCTTC
D: -; V: TRBV5-4; J: TRBJ2-1; size: -; CDR3: CASSLDVGADEQFF; DNA: TGTGCCAGCAGCTTGGACGTAGGGGCCGATGAGCAGTTCTTC
D: -; V: TRBV9; J: TRBJ1-2; size: -; CDR3: CASSHENSNYGYTF; DNA: TGTGCCAGCAGCCACGAAAATTCTAACTATGGCTACACCTTC
D: -; V: TRBV18; J: TRBJ1-5; size: few; CDR3: CASSQRGPDQPQHF; DNA: TGTGCCAGCTCACAACGAGGACCGGATCAGCCCCAGCATTTT
D: -; V: TRBV4-1; J: TRBJ1-2; size: -; CDR3: CASSQLRLFPGAKGGYTF; DNA: TGCGCCAGCAGCCAACTCAGGCTCTTCCCCGGGGCAAAAGGAGGCTACACCTTC
D: -; V: TRBV20-1; J: TRBJ1-2; size: few; CDR3: CSARDGAYGYTF; DNA: TGCAGTGCTAGAGATGGGGCCTATGGCTACACCTTC
D: -; V: TRBV7-2; J: TRBJ2-1; size: once; CDR3: CASSLVGTYNGQFF; DNA: TGTGCCAGCAGCTTAGTCGGGACCTACAATGGGCAGTTCTTC
D: -; V: TRBV5-1; J: TRBJ1-1; size: -; CDR3: CASSPYPRGRTEAFF; DNA: TGCGCCAGCAGCCCCTACCCTCGGGGGCGAACTGAAGCTTTCTTT
D: -; V: TRBV11-1; J: TRBJ2-3; size: few; CDR3: CASSLALTVDTQYF; DNA: TGTGCCAGCAGCTTAGCGCTGACGGTGGATACGCAGTATTTT
D: -; V: TRBV20-1; J: TRBJ2-3; size: few; CDR3: CSANPTRTTDTQYF; DNA: TGCAGTGCTAACCCAACTAGAACCACAGATACGCAGTATTTT
D: -; V: TRBV29-1; J: TRBJ2-2; size: -; CDR3: CSVKSGVGTGELFF; DNA: TGCAGCGTTAAATCAGGGGTAGGGACCGGGGAGCTGTTTTTT
D: TRBD2; V: TRBV7-9; J: TRBJ2-3; size: -; CDR3: CASKQLGDRRETDTQYF; DNA: TGTGCCAGCAAGCAGTTGGGGGATAGGCGGGAGACAGATACGCAGTATTTT
D: -; V: TRBV20-1; J: TRBJ1-2; size: -; CDR3: CSASPLDSPYGYTF; DNA: TGCAGTGCTAGCCCCCTCGACTCCCCCTATGGCTACACCTTC
D: -; V: TRBV3-1; J: TRBJ1-5; size: few; CDR3: CASSPGRWGQYNQPQHF; DNA: TGTGCCAGCAGCCCGGGACGCTGGGGGCAGTACAATCAGCCCCAGCATTTT
D: TRBD2; V: TRBV28; J: TRBJ2-7; size: -; CDR3: CASSSPWTSGTYEQYF; DNA: TGTGCCAGCAGTTCCCCCTGGACTAGCGGGACCTACGAGCAGTACTTC
D: -; V: TRBV20-1; J: TRBJ2-5; size: once; CDR3: CSARTGEIPANEQYF; DNA: TGCAGTGCTAGGACAGGAGAGATCCCTGCCAATGAGCAGTACTTC
D: TRBD2; V: TRBV7-2; J: TRBJ2-5; size: -; CDR3: CASSQTGREVQETQYF; DNA: TGTGCCAGCAGCCAAACAGGCCGGGAGGTTCAAGAGACCCAGTACTTC
D: -; V: TRBV4-1; J: TRBJ2-7; size: once; CDR3: CASSQGLLSSYNEQYF; DNA: TGCGCCAGCAGCCAAGGACTACTTAGCTCCTACAATGAGCAGTACTTC
D: -; V: TRBV20-1; J: TRBJ2-5; size: -; CDR3: CSARGDQEWGTQYF; DNA: TGCAGTGCTAGAGGTGATCAAGAGTGGGGGACCCAGTACTTC
D: -; V: TRBV4-1; J: TRBJ2-5; size: few; CDR3: CASRPEGGETQYF; DNA: TGCGCCAGCAGGCCCGAGGGAGGCGAGACCCAGTACTTC
D: -; V: TRBV14; J: TRBJ1-2; size: -; CDR3: CASSQGPLDGHTF; DNA: TGTGCCAGCAGCCAAGGCCCCCTAGACGGCCACACCTTC
D: -; V: TRBV15; J: TRBJ1-1; size: -; CDR3: CATIVPGLSTEAFF; DNA: TGTGCCACCATCGTTCCGGGACTTTCTACTGAAGCTTTCTTT
D: -; V: TRBV5-1; J: TRBJ1-2; size: -; CDR3: CASSNNVQNGYTF; DNA: TGCGCCAGCAGCAACAACGTCCAGAATGGCTACACCTTC
D: -; V: TRBV7-9; J: TRBJ2-3; size: few; CDR3: CASSFVADQDTQYF; DNA: TGTGCCAGCAGCTTCGTAGCGGATCAAGATACGCAGTATTTT
D: TRBD1; V: TRBV20-1; J: TRBJ1-1; size: -; CDR3: CSARDSPNTETFF; DNA: TGCAGTGCTCGGGACAGTCCCAACACTGAAACTTTCTTT
D: -; V: TRBV10-3; J: TRBJ1-4; size: -; CDR3: CAISERRGNEKLFF; DNA: TGTGCCATCAGTGAAAGACGAGGAAATGAAAAACTGTTTTTT
D: -; V: TRBV6-6; J: TRBJ1-1; size: few; CDR3: CASSYPGRRAFF; DNA: TGTGCCAGCAGTTACCCCGGGCGAAGAGCTTTCTTT
D: -; V: TRBV12-3/TRBV12-4; J: TRBJ2-3; size: few; CDR3: CASRQGRADTQYF; DNA: TGTGCCAGCAGGCAGGGACGGGCAGATACGCAGTATTTT
D: -; V: TRBV4-1; J: TRBJ2-6; size: -; CDR3: CASSQYTGPGANVLTF; DNA: TGCGCCAGCAGCCAATATACAGGGCCTGGGGCCAACGTCCTGACTTTC
D: -; V: TRBV4-2; J: TRBJ1-1; size: few; CDR3: CASSQGLEAFF; DNA: TGTGCCAGCAGCCAAGGGCTTGAAGCTTTCTTT
D: -; V: TRBV9; J: TRBJ2-3; size: -; CDR3: CASSRSNTQYF; DNA: TGTGCCAGCTCGCGTAGTAATACGCAGTATTTT
D: TRBD1; V: TRBV7-2; J: TRBJ1-2; size: few; CDR3: CASSWRTGAEPYGYTF; DNA: TGTGCCAGCAGTTGGAGGACAGGGGCAGAACCCTATGGCTACACCTTC
D: -; V: TRBV6-2/TRBV6-3; J: TRBJ2-5; size: -; CDR3: CASRGSSQETQYF; DNA: TGTGCCAGCAGGGGTAGTAGCCAAGAGACCCAGTACTTC
D: -; V: TRBV27; J: TRBJ1-1; size: few; CDR3: CASSLEGRSTAFF; DNA: TGTGCCAGCAGTTTAGAGGGGAGGTCGACAGCTTTCTTT
D: -; V: TRBV5-6; J: TRBJ1-1; size: few; CDR3: CASSRPGASAEAFF; DNA: TGTGCCAGCAGCCGGCCGGGGGCTAGCGCTGAAGCTTTCTTT
D: TRBD1; V: TRBV11-2; J: TRBJ1-3; size: -; CDR3: CASSFFAPGQGGNTIYF; DNA: TGTGCCAGCAGCTTCTTCGCTCCGGGACAGGGAGGAAACACCATATATTTT
D: -; V: TRBV15; J: TRBJ1-2; size: few; CDR3: CATSRASFRDKVNYGYTF; DNA: TGTGCCACCAGCAGGGCTTCCTTCCGGGACAAAGTTAACTATGGCTACACCTTC
D: -; V: TRBV20-1; J: TRBJ1-5; size: few; CDR3: CSARWGGPISNQPQHF; DNA: TGCAGTGCTAGATGGGGGGGTCCCATTAGCAATCAGCCCCAGCATTTT
D: TRBD1; V: TRBV14; J: TRBJ1-2; size: -; CDR3: CASSRGTVYGYTF; DNA: TGTGCCAGCAGCCGCGGGACAGTCTATGGCTACACCTTC
D: -; V: TRBV6-6; J: TRBJ2-3; size: -; CDR3: CASSYSRASFYKYF; DNA: TGTGCCAGCAGTTACTCGAGGGCTAGCTTTTATAAGTATTTT
D: TRBD2; V: TRBV29-1; J: TRBJ2-2; size: -; CDR3: CSVDGGGTNTGELFF; DNA: TGCAGCGTTGATGGCGGGGGGACGAACACCGGGGAGCTGTTTTTT
D: -; V: TRBV20-1; J: TRBJ2-2; size: -; CDR3: CSAPPPGVTGELFF; DNA: TGCAGTGCTCCACCTCCCGGGGTAACCGGGGAGCTGTTTTTT
D: TRBD1; V: TRBV7-9; J: TRBJ2-7; size: -; CDR3: CASSSTGTAIYEQYF; DNA: TGTGCCAGCAGTTCGACCGGGACAGCGATCTACGAGCAGTACTTC